The rows below give T cell receptor beta chains drawn from one sample of a study of shared clonotypes between healthy human individuals. TCRdb's copy holds only in-frame clones and misses some; the assay was immunoSEQ multiplex PCR. The sample consists of about 2.4 million clones, 93% of them appearing once. The specimen was naive CD4+ T cells from PBMCs. Receptors originate from a man aged 18-30 years in good health. Some clones in this sample may be carry-over from other donors' samples. Both conserved end residues are part of each CDR3. Fields, in order: V gene, D gene, J gene, clone size, CDR3 protein, CDR3 DNA. The D gene is left open where the match is weak. Rows may omit the clone size; those that give it use once, few, many or a size class.

V gene: TRBV28; D gene: TRBD2; J gene: TRBJ2-1; clone size: .; CDR3 protein: CASSLSSGDYNEQFF; CDR3 DNA: TGTGCCAGCAGCTTATCTAGCGGGGACTACAATGAGCAGTTCTTC
V gene: TRBV29-1; D gene: .; J gene: TRBJ1-2; clone size: .; CDR3 protein: CSVVQDGYTF; CDR3 DNA: TGCAGCGTCGTACAGGATGGCTACACCTTC
V gene: TRBV6-1; D gene: .; J gene: TRBJ2-1; clone size: .; CDR3 protein: CASPKKLGQYNEQFF; CDR3 DNA: TGTGCCAGCCCGAAGAAGCTGGGTCAATACAATGAGCAGTTCTTC
V gene: TRBV5-1; D gene: TRBD1; J gene: TRBJ2-2; clone size: .; CDR3 protein: CASSLGQGVVTGELFF; CDR3 DNA: TGCGCCAGCAGCTTAGGGCAGGGGGTTGTCACCGGGGAGCTGTTTTTT
V gene: TRBV2; D gene: TRBD1; J gene: TRBJ2-3; clone size: .; CDR3 protein: CASSEDRGVDTQYF; CDR3 DNA: TGTGCCAGCAGTGAGGACAGGGGGGTAGATACGCAGTATTTT
V gene: TRBV19; D gene: TRBD1; J gene: TRBJ2-2; clone size: once; CDR3 protein: CASSSQGARQGVSPGELFF; CDR3 DNA: TGTGCCAGTAGTTCCCAGGGGGCCAGACAGGGTGTCAGTCCCGGGGAGCTGTTTTTT
V gene: TRBV18; D gene: TRBD1; J gene: TRBJ2-3; clone size: .; CDR3 protein: CASSPRTGRTDTQYF; CDR3 DNA: TGTGCCAGCTCACCGCGGACAGGACGCACAGATACGCAGTATTTT
V gene: TRBV28; D gene: .; J gene: TRBJ2-3; clone size: few; CDR3 protein: CASSGENTQYF; CDR3 DNA: TGTGCCAGCAGTGGGGAGAATACGCAGTATTTT
V gene: TRBV5-1; D gene: .; J gene: TRBJ2-1; clone size: .; CDR3 protein: CASSLGTDNNEQFF; CDR3 DNA: TGCGCCAGCAGCTTGGGGACGGATAACAATGAGCAGTTCTTC
V gene: TRBV5-1; D gene: TRBD2; J gene: TRBJ2-3; clone size: .; CDR3 protein: CASSLLAASTDTQYF; CDR3 DNA: TGCGCCAGCAGCTTGCTAGCGGCTAGCACAGATACGCAGTATTTT
V gene: TRBV4-1; D gene: .; J gene: TRBJ1-6; clone size: .; CDR3 protein: CASSQVTYVSSPLHF; CDR3 DNA: TGCGCCAGCAGCCAAGTAACATACGTTAGTTCACCCCTCCACTTT
V gene: TRBV7-9; D gene: TRBD1; J gene: TRBJ2-5; clone size: .; CDR3 protein: CASSLATGQRTQYF; CDR3 DNA: TGTGCCAGCAGCTTAGCGACAGGGCAGAGGACCCAGTACTTC
V gene: TRBV21-1; D gene: .; J gene: TRBJ2-7; clone size: .; CDR3 protein: CASPDPGQEVLTGYF; CDR3 DNA: TGTGCCAGCCCCGACCCGGGACAGGAAGTCCTCACGGGGTACTTC
V gene: TRBV18; D gene: TRBD1; J gene: TRBJ2-7; clone size: .; CDR3 protein: CASSPRQGVGDEQYF; CDR3 DNA: TGTGCCAGCTCGCCAAGACAGGGGGTCGGCGACGAGCAGTACTTC
V gene: TRBV11-1; D gene: .; J gene: TRBJ2-5; clone size: .; CDR3 protein: CASSLAGAETQYF; CDR3 DNA: TGTGCCAGCAGCTTAGCTGGAGCCGAGACCCAGTACTTC
V gene: TRBV28; D gene: TRBD1; J gene: TRBJ1-3; clone size: .; CDR3 protein: CASRETGQIDTIYF; CDR3 DNA: TGTGCCAGCAGAGAGACAGGGCAGATTGACACCATATATTTT
V gene: TRBV2; D gene: .; J gene: TRBJ1-5; clone size: .; CDR3 protein: CASSEGLYSNQPQHF; CDR3 DNA: TGTGCCAGCAGTGAAGGACTTTATAGCAATCAGCCCCAGCATTTT
V gene: TRBV27; D gene: .; J gene: TRBJ2-7; clone size: .; CDR3 protein: CASSKTRPSFYEQYF; CDR3 DNA: TGTGCCAGCAGTAAGACTCGGCCTAGTTTCTACGAGCAGTACTTC
V gene: TRBV7-9; D gene: .; J gene: TRBJ1-4; clone size: few; CDR3 protein: CASSAQGEKLFF; CDR3 DNA: TGTGCCAGCAGCGCACAGGGTGAAAAACTGTTTTTT
V gene: TRBV6-5; D gene: .; J gene: TRBJ2-7; clone size: .; CDR3 protein: CASRTGTKDEQYF; CDR3 DNA: TGTGCCAGCAGAACCGGGACAAAGGACGAGCAGTACTTC
V gene: TRBV25-1; D gene: TRBD1; J gene: TRBJ1-1; clone size: few; CDR3 protein: CASRKTGYTEAFF; CDR3 DNA: TGTGCCAGCAGAAAGACAGGGTACACTGAAGCTTTCTTT
V gene: TRBV4-2; D gene: .; J gene: TRBJ2-1; clone size: .; CDR3 protein: CASSQGDGPLGEQFF; CDR3 DNA: TGTGCCAGCAGCCAAGGGGACGGGCCCCTAGGTGAGCAGTTCTTC
V gene: TRBV7-9; D gene: TRBD1; J gene: TRBJ1-1; clone size: .; CDR3 protein: CASSSGQGIRAFF; CDR3 DNA: TGTGCCAGCAGCTCAGGACAGGGGATAAGGGCTTTCTTT
V gene: TRBV7-9; D gene: .; J gene: TRBJ1-1; clone size: few; CDR3 protein: CASSVTTNTEAFF; CDR3 DNA: TGTGCCAGCAGCGTGACAACGAACACTGAAGCTTTCTTT
V gene: TRBV5-4; D gene: .; J gene: TRBJ2-5; clone size: .; CDR3 protein: CASSKTQALGQETQYF; CDR3 DNA: TGTGCCAGCAGTAAAACACAGGCCCTGGGGCAAGAGACCCAGTACTTC
V gene: TRBV9; D gene: .; J gene: TRBJ1-1; clone size: .; CDR3 protein: CASSPSLGGPIAFF; CDR3 DNA: TGTGCCAGCAGCCCCAGTCTCGGGGGGCCTATCGCTTTCTTT
V gene: TRBV29-1; D gene: .; J gene: TRBJ1-2; clone size: .; CDR3 protein: CSVETANYGYTF; CDR3 DNA: TGCAGCGTGGAGACAGCAAACTATGGCTACACCTTC
V gene: TRBV11-2; D gene: .; J gene: TRBJ2-1; clone size: .; CDR3 protein: CASSQGRFYNEQFF; CDR3 DNA: TGTGCCAGCAGCCAGGGGAGGTTCTACAATGAGCAGTTCTTC
V gene: TRBV23-1; D gene: .; J gene: TRBJ2-1; clone size: .; CDR3 protein: CASSLHRERGAYNEQFF; CDR3 DNA: TGCGCCAGCAGTCTTCACAGGGAACGGGGTGCCTACAATGAGCAGTTCTTC
V gene: TRBV7-7; D gene: .; J gene: TRBJ2-5; clone size: once; CDR3 protein: CASSLGFGGETQYF; CDR3 DNA: TGTGCCAGCAGCTTAGGGTTTGGGGGGGAGACCCAGTACTTC
V gene: TRBV27; D gene: TRBD1; J gene: TRBJ1-2; clone size: .; CDR3 protein: CASSFSRGQGTYGYTF; CDR3 DNA: TGTGCCAGCAGTTTTTCCCGGGGACAGGGGACCTATGGCTACACCTTC
V gene: TRBV18; D gene: .; J gene: TRBJ2-2; clone size: .; CDR3 protein: CASSPLATGELFF; CDR3 DNA: TGTGCCAGCTCACCACTGGCCACCGGGGAGCTGTTTTTT
V gene: TRBV10-3; D gene: TRBD1; J gene: TRBJ2-1; clone size: .; CDR3 protein: CAISSTGGSNEQFF; CDR3 DNA: TGTGCCATCAGTTCGACAGGGGGGTCCAATGAGCAGTTCTTC
V gene: TRBV7-6; D gene: TRBD1; J gene: TRBJ1-2; clone size: once; CDR3 protein: CASSPGQGSGYGYTF; CDR3 DNA: TGTGCCAGCAGCCCCGGACAGGGAAGTGGCTATGGCTACACCTTC
V gene: TRBV28; D gene: .; J gene: TRBJ2-7; clone size: .; CDR3 protein: CASSTSGTVPYEQYF; CDR3 DNA: TGTGCCAGCAGTACCTCCGGGACCGTTCCCTACGAGCAGTACTTC
V gene: TRBV6-6; D gene: .; J gene: TRBJ1-5; clone size: .; CDR3 protein: CASTPGGASNQPQHF; CDR3 DNA: TGTGCCAGCACCCCTGGTGGGGCTAGCAATCAGCCCCAGCATTTT
V gene: TRBV6-5; D gene: TRBD2; J gene: TRBJ2-3; clone size: .; CDR3 protein: CASMGLEKTDTQYF; CDR3 DNA: TGTGCCAGCATGGGACTAGAGAAGACGGATACGCAGTATTTT
V gene: TRBV30; D gene: TRBD2; J gene: TRBJ2-5; clone size: .; CDR3 protein: CAWTKLAGLGQYF; CDR3 DNA: TGTGCCTGGACAAAACTAGCGGGTTTGGGTCAGTACTTC
V gene: TRBV18; D gene: .; J gene: TRBJ2-6; clone size: .; CDR3 protein: CASSPGVSGANVLTF; CDR3 DNA: TGTGCCAGCTCACCAGGCGTCTCTGGGGCCAACGTCCTGACTTTC
V gene: TRBV7-3; D gene: .; J gene: TRBJ2-4; clone size: .; CDR3 protein: CASSSGPGIQYF; CDR3 DNA: TGTGCCAGCAGCAGTGGACCAGGCATTCAGTACTTC
V gene: TRBV5-1; D gene: TRBD2; J gene: TRBJ2-5; clone size: .; CDR3 protein: CASSLAGGAETQYF; CDR3 DNA: TGCGCCAGCAGCTTGGCCGGGGGGGCCGAGACCCAGTACTTC
V gene: TRBV10-3; D gene: .; J gene: TRBJ1-1; clone size: .; CDR3 protein: CATIQGSGPEAFF; CDR3 DNA: TGTGCCACGATACAGGGCTCGGGGCCTGAAGCTTTCTTT
V gene: TRBV10-1; D gene: .; J gene: TRBJ1-1; clone size: few; CDR3 protein: CASRNDGNTEAFF; CDR3 DNA: TGCGCCAGCAGGAACGACGGGAACACTGAAGCTTTCTTT
V gene: TRBV6-1; D gene: .; J gene: TRBJ1-1; clone size: few; CDR3 protein: CASSEALWGRVDTEAFF; CDR3 DNA: TGTGCCAGCAGTGAAGCGCTGTGGGGCAGGGTGGACACTGAAGCTTTCTTT
V gene: TRBV5-4; D gene: .; J gene: TRBJ1-2; clone size: .; CDR3 protein: CASSRDPARYGYTF; CDR3 DNA: TGTGCCAGCAGCCGGGACCCGGCTCGGTATGGCTACACCTTC
V gene: TRBV30; D gene: TRBD1; J gene: TRBJ1-5; clone size: .; CDR3 protein: CAWSFGTVNQPQHF; CDR3 DNA: TGTGCCTGGAGCTTTGGGACAGTCAATCAGCCCCAGCATTTT